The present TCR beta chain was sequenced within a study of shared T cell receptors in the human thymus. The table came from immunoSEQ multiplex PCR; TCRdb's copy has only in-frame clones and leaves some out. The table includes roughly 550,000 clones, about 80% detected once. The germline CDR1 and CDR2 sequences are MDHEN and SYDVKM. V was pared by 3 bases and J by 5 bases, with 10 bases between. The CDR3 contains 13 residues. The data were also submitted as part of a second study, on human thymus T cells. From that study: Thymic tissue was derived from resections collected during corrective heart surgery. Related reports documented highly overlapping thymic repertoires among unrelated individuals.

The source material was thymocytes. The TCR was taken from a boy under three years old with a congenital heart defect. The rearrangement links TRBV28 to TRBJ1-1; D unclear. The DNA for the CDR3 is TGTGCCAGCAGTTTGCTCGGGTGGACTGAAGCTTTCTTT. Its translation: CASSLLGWTEAFF.